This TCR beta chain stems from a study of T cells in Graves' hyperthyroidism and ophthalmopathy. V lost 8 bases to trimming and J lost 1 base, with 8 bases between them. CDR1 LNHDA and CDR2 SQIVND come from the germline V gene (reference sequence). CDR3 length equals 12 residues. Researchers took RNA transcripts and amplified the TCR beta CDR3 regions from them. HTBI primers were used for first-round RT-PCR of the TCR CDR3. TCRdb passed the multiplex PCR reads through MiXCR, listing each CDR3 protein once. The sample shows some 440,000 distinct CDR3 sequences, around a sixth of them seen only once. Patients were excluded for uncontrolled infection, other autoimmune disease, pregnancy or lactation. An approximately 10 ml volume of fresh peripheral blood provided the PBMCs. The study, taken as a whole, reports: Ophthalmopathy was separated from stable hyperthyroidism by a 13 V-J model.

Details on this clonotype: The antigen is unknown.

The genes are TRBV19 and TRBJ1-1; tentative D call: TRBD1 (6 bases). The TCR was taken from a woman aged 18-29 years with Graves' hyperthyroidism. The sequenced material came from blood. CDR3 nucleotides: TGTGCCAGTCTGGACAGGAACACTGAAGCTTTCTTT. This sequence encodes CASLDRNTEAFF.